This T cell receptor (beta chain) was sequenced in a study of CD8 T cells in ankylosing spondylitis. The study, taken as a whole, reports: Characteristic of ankylosing spondylitis blood, it appeared, was a TCR beta motif comprising fewer than 10 highly homologous variants. Disease-associated clonotypes exhibited CD8+ identity and were relatively infrequent in peripheral blood. Previous work reported some of these motif variants in the synovial fluid and blood of reactive arthritis.

TCRdb recomputed calls from the 5' RACE reads with MiXCR, one row per CDR3 protein. The sample yields about 210,000 distinct CDR3 sequences, 8.2% seen once. This clonotype has just a few counts. What it recognizes is unknown. Germline V gene data show CDR1 as SEHNR and CDR2 as FQNEAQ (reference sequence). Trimming cost V 5 bases and J 3 bases, with 11 bases left between them. CDR3 length: 14 amino acids. This chain connects TRBV7-9 to TRBJ1-3, with D maybe TRBD1 (5 bases). This TCR derives from a female donor with ankylosing spondylitis or in good health (not recorded which). The sequencing input was blood, either unsorted or a sorted T cell fraction (not recorded which). The CDR3 nucleotides are TGTGCCAGCAGCCCCAGGGCCTTTGGAAACACCATATATTTT. It is translated as CASSPRAFGNTIYF. The whole variable domain, remainder taken from reference TRBV7-9 and TRBJ1-3, is DTGVSQNPRHKITKRGQNVTFRCDPISEHNRLYWYRQTLGQGPEFLTYFQNEAQLEKSRLLSDRFSAERPKGSFSTLEIQRTEQGDSAMYLCASSPRAFGNTIYFGEGSWLTVV.